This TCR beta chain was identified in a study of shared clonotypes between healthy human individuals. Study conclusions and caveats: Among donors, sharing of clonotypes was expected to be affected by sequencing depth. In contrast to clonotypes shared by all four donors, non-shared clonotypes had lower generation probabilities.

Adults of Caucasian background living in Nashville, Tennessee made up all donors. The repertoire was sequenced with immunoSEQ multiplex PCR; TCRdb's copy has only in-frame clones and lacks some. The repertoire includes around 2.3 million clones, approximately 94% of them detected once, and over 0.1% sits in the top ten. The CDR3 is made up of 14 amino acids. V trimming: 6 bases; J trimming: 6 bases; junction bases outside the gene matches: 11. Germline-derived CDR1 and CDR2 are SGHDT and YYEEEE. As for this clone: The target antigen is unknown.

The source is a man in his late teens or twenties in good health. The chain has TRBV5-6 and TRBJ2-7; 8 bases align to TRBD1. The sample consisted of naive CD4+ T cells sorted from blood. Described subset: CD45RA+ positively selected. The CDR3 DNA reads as TGTGCCAGCACCAGACAGGGGACGACCTTCGAGCAGTACTTC. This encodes CASTRQGTTFEQYF.